The rows below give T cell receptor beta chains drawn from one sample of a study of cytomegalovirus exposure and HLA in healthy donors. The repertoire was sequenced with immunoSEQ multiplex PCR; TCRdb's copy has only in-frame clones and lacks some. The table records 150,000 to 200,000 clones, around 81% of them present only once. Sequencing input: PBMCs. The receptors come from a woman aged 30 to 39 in good health and CMV-seropositive. The CDR3 runs from the conserved cysteine through the conserved F or W. The D gene is left open where the match is weak. The size of a clone is reported for some rows only, either as once, few or many, or as a class for expanded clones.

j_call: TRBJ2-3; clone_size: once; v_call: TRBV6-5; d_call: TRBD1; cdr3_aa: CASSSDRTGPDTQYF; cdr3_nt: TGTGCCAGCAGTTCCGACCGGACAGGGCCAGATACGCAGTATTTT
j_call: TRBJ2-1; clone_size: NA; v_call: TRBV7-9; d_call: TRBD2; cdr3_aa: CASSSWTSGGAEGEQFF; cdr3_nt: TGTGCCAGCAGCTCGTGGACTAGCGGGGGGGCCGAGGGTGAGCAGTTCTTC
j_call: TRBJ1-2; clone_size: NA; v_call: TRBV2; d_call: TRBD1; cdr3_aa: CASSEWGPTGVGYNGYTF; cdr3_nt: TGTGCCAGCAGTGAATGGGGACCGACAGGGGTGGGCTATAATGGCTACACCTTC
j_call: TRBJ1-6; clone_size: NA; v_call: TRBV6-6; d_call: NA; cdr3_aa: CASSKGAKGSSPLHF; cdr3_nt: TGTGCCAGCAGTAAGGGCGCCAAAGGGAGCTCACCCCTCCACTTT
j_call: TRBJ1-1; clone_size: NA; v_call: TRBV7-9; d_call: NA; cdr3_aa: CAGSYLNGEAFF; cdr3_nt: TGTGCCGGCAGCTACTTGAACGGGGAAGCTTTCTTT
j_call: TRBJ2-7; clone_size: NA; v_call: TRBV6-5; d_call: NA; cdr3_aa: CASSGGYEQYF; cdr3_nt: TGTGCCAGCAGCGGCGGCTACGAGCAGTACTTC
j_call: TRBJ2-5; clone_size: once; v_call: TRBV7-2; d_call: NA; cdr3_aa: CASSPQETQYF; cdr3_nt: TGTGCCAGCAGCCCACAAGAGACCCAGTACTTC
j_call: TRBJ1-2; clone_size: once; v_call: TRBV10-2; d_call: NA; cdr3_aa: CASRGAGFYGYTF; cdr3_nt: TGCGCCAGCAGAGGTGCGGGATTCTATGGCTACACCTTC
j_call: TRBJ2-2; clone_size: NA; v_call: TRBV9; d_call: TRBD2; cdr3_aa: CASSPQRGGLNTGELFF; cdr3_nt: TGTGCCAGCAGCCCCCAGCGGGGGGGCCTGAACACCGGGGAGCTGTTTTTT
j_call: TRBJ1-1; clone_size: few; v_call: TRBV19; d_call: NA; cdr3_aa: CASGGTATNMNTEAFF; cdr3_nt: TGTGCCAGTGGGGGGACGGCTACTAACATGAACACTGAAGCTTTCTTT
j_call: TRBJ2-3; clone_size: few; v_call: TRBV7-8; d_call: NA; cdr3_aa: CASSRITGLVGDTQYF; cdr3_nt: TGTGCCAGCAGCCGAATCACAGGGTTGGTAGGTGATACGCAGTATTTT
j_call: TRBJ1-1; clone_size: few; v_call: TRBV6-1; d_call: NA; cdr3_aa: CASSEGAILNTEAFF; cdr3_nt: TGTGCCAGCAGTGAAGGGGCTATACTGAACACTGAAGCTTTCTTT
j_call: TRBJ2-3; clone_size: NA; v_call: TRBV7-2; d_call: TRBD2; cdr3_aa: CASSLGLAGGTDTQYF; cdr3_nt: TGTGCCAGCAGCTTAGGTCTAGCGGGGGGCACAGATACGCAGTATTTT
j_call: TRBJ2-1; clone_size: NA; v_call: TRBV5-4; d_call: NA; cdr3_aa: CASSGYTGIGAYNEQFF; cdr3_nt: TGTGCCAGCAGCGGGTATACAGGGATCGGGGCGTACAATGAGCAGTTCTTC
j_call: TRBJ2-7; clone_size: NA; v_call: TRBV4-1; d_call: NA; cdr3_aa: CASSQEGAGSYYEQYF; cdr3_nt: TGCGCCAGCAGCCAAGAGGGGGCAGGTTCCTACTACGAGCAGTACTTC
j_call: TRBJ1-1; clone_size: few; v_call: TRBV6-6; d_call: TRBD1; cdr3_aa: CASSHRGTEAFF; cdr3_nt: TGTGCCAGCAGTCACAGGGGCACTGAAGCTTTCTTT
j_call: TRBJ1-1; clone_size: NA; v_call: TRBV27; d_call: NA; cdr3_aa: CASSREGGTEAFF; cdr3_nt: TGTGCCAGCAGCAGGGAGGGGGGCACTGAAGCTTTCTTT
j_call: TRBJ2-3; clone_size: NA; v_call: TRBV28; d_call: TRBD1; cdr3_aa: CASSLLGTGITDTQYF; cdr3_nt: TGTGCCAGCAGTTTATTAGGGACAGGGATCACAGATACGCAGTATTTT
j_call: TRBJ2-1; clone_size: NA; v_call: TRBV25-1; d_call: NA; cdr3_aa: CASSDPLTSSYNEQFF; cdr3_nt: TGTGCCAGCAGTGATCCACTAACAAGCTCCTACAATGAGCAGTTCTTC
j_call: TRBJ1-1; clone_size: once; v_call: TRBV6-4; d_call: NA; cdr3_aa: CASSETVNTEAFF; cdr3_nt: TGTGCCAGCAGTGAAACGGTGAACACTGAAGCTTTCTTT
j_call: TRBJ1-1; clone_size: few; v_call: TRBV5-4; d_call: TRBD1; cdr3_aa: CASSPGTGGTEAFF; cdr3_nt: TGTGCCAGCAGCCCCGGGACAGGGGGCACTGAAGCTTTCTTT
j_call: TRBJ2-3; clone_size: NA; v_call: TRBV9; d_call: NA; cdr3_aa: CASSGEGGGPSDTQYF; cdr3_nt: TGTGCCAGCAGCGGGGAGGGCGGGGGCCCCTCAGATACGCAGTATTTT
j_call: TRBJ1-4; clone_size: once; v_call: TRBV7-2; d_call: TRBD1; cdr3_aa: CASSFTGEAKLFF; cdr3_nt: TGTGCCAGCAGCTTTACAGGGGAGGCAAAACTGTTTTTT
j_call: TRBJ2-1; clone_size: NA; v_call: TRBV9; d_call: TRBD2; cdr3_aa: CASSVGGGYNEQFF; cdr3_nt: TGTGCCAGCAGCGTAGGGGGGGGATACAATGAGCAGTTCTTC
j_call: TRBJ1-1; clone_size: NA; v_call: TRBV7-9; d_call: NA; cdr3_aa: CASSLGPYEAFF; cdr3_nt: TGTGCCAGCAGCTTAGGCCCCTATGAAGCTTTCTTT
j_call: TRBJ2-7; clone_size: NA; v_call: TRBV7-6; d_call: TRBD2; cdr3_aa: CASSQGGSSYEQYF; cdr3_nt: TGTGCCAGCAGCCAGGGAGGGAGCTCCTACGAGCAGTACTTC
j_call: TRBJ2-1; clone_size: few; v_call: TRBV7-6; d_call: NA; cdr3_aa: CASSSTPGIPNEQFF; cdr3_nt: TGTGCCAGCAGCTCAACACCGGGGATCCCCAATGAGCAGTTCTTC
j_call: TRBJ2-6; clone_size: NA; v_call: TRBV2; d_call: TRBD1; cdr3_aa: CASSPDRVGANVLTF; cdr3_nt: TGTGCCAGCAGTCCAGACAGGGTTGGGGCCAACGTCCTGACTTTC
j_call: TRBJ1-2; clone_size: NA; v_call: TRBV7-2; d_call: NA; cdr3_aa: CASSLGSGYGYTF; cdr3_nt: TGTGCCAGCAGCTTAGGTTCAGGTTATGGCTACACCTTC
j_call: TRBJ1-2; clone_size: NA; v_call: TRBV15; d_call: TRBD1; cdr3_aa: CATSREGTGDGYTF; cdr3_nt: TGTGCCACCAGCAGAGAGGGGACAGGCGATGGCTACACCTTC
j_call: TRBJ2-1; clone_size: once; v_call: TRBV9; d_call: TRBD1; cdr3_aa: CASSTYRGSDNEQFF; cdr3_nt: TGTGCCAGCAGCACTTACAGGGGAAGCGACAATGAGCAGTTCTTC